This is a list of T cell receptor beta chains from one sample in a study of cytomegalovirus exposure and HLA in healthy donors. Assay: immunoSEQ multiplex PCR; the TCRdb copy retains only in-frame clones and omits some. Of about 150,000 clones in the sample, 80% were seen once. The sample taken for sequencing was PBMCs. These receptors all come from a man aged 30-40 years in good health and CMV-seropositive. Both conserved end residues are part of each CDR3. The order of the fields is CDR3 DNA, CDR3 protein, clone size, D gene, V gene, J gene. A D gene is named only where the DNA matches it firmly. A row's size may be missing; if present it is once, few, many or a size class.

DNA: TGTGCCAGCAGCCCTGGACTAGCGGGGGTTGGTGAGCAGTTCTTC
CDR3: CASSPGLAGVGEQFF
size: -
D: TRBD2
V: TRBV9
J: TRBJ2-1

DNA: TGTGCCAGCAGCTTAGTTGGGCAGAGCTACGAGCAGTACTTC
CDR3: CASSLVGQSYEQYF
size: -
D: -
V: TRBV7-2
J: TRBJ2-7

DNA: TGCGCCAGCAGTGAGTCGGCCCAGACTAATGAAAAACTGTTTTTT
CDR3: CASSESAQTNEKLFF
size: -
D: -
V: TRBV10-1
J: TRBJ1-4

DNA: TGTGCCAGCAGTTTCGCTCTAGCGGGGACCGGGGAGCAGTACTTC
CDR3: CASSFALAGTGEQYF
size: -
D: TRBD2
V: TRBV28
J: TRBJ2-7

DNA: TGTGCCAGTAGGACACTTAGCGGGAGGGGAAGTGGCAATGAGCAGTTCTTC
CDR3: CASRTLSGRGSGNEQFF
size: -
D: TRBD2
V: TRBV19
J: TRBJ2-1

DNA: TGCGCCAGCAGCCAGGGGACAGGGGGCCATATAAACTATGGCTACACCTTC
CDR3: CASSQGTGGHINYGYTF
size: -
D: TRBD1
V: TRBV4-3
J: TRBJ1-2

DNA: TGCGCCAGCAGCTTGCTCAGGGGGCCGGAAAACATTCAGTACTTC
CDR3: CASSLLRGPENIQYF
size: -
D: TRBD1
V: TRBV5-1
J: TRBJ2-4

DNA: TGTGCCAGCAGCTTGCGGGTGGATGGGGCCAACGTCCTGACTTTC
CDR3: CASSLRVDGANVLTF
size: -
D: -
V: TRBV5-4
J: TRBJ2-6

DNA: TGTGCCTACCGGGACTCCCACTCCTACGAGCAGTACTTC
CDR3: CAYRDSHSYEQYF
size: once
D: -
V: TRBV30
J: TRBJ2-7

DNA: TGCGCCAGCAGCCAAGTACTTCACCGAACTAGCGGTAGCTCCTACGAGCAGTACTTC
CDR3: CASSQVLHRTSGSSYEQYF
size: -
D: TRBD2
V: TRBV4-1
J: TRBJ2-7

DNA: TGTGCCAGCAGCCCCCTGGCAGGGGGGTATGGCTACACCTTC
CDR3: CASSPLAGGYGYTF
size: -
D: TRBD1
V: TRBV27
J: TRBJ1-2

DNA: TGTGCCAGCAGTGAGGGACAGTTTTATAGCAATCAGCCCCAGCATTTT
CDR3: CASSEGQFYSNQPQHF
size: -
D: TRBD1
V: TRBV2
J: TRBJ1-5

DNA: TGTGCCAGCAGTTTTCCTGACAGGGGCACTGAAGCTTTCTTT
CDR3: CASSFPDRGTEAFF
size: -
D: TRBD1
V: TRBV28
J: TRBJ1-1

DNA: TGTTCCAGCAGCCCGGGGAACACTGAAGCTTTCTTT
CDR3: CSSSPGNTEAFF
size: -
D: -
V: TRBV7-9
J: TRBJ1-1

DNA: TGCGCCAGCAGCCACGCCTTCCGAGGCGGGACTAGTAAGGACACCGGGGAGCTGTTTTTT
CDR3: CASSHAFRGGTSKDTGELFF
size: -
D: TRBD2
V: TRBV4-3
J: TRBJ2-2

DNA: TGTGCCAGCAGCCCACTGGGGGGGGGACAGGGGGCGGAAGCTTTCTTT
CDR3: CASSPLGGGQGAEAFF
size: once
D: TRBD1
V: TRBV7-3
J: TRBJ1-1

DNA: TGCGCCAGCAGCCAAGATTTAGAGGACAGGGCTGGCTTC
CDR3: CASSQDLEDRAGF
size: -
D: TRBD1
V: TRBV4-3
J: TRBJ1-2

DNA: TGCGCCAGCAGTTCGGGACTAGCGGGGGAGATCACCTACAATGAGCAGTTCTTC
CDR3: CASSSGLAGEITYNEQFF
size: -
D: TRBD2
V: TRBV10-1
J: TRBJ2-1

DNA: TGTGCCAGCAGCTGGCGGGGGGCCCACGAGCAGTACTTC
CDR3: CASSWRGAHEQYF
size: few
D: TRBD2
V: TRBV7-2
J: TRBJ2-7

DNA: TGTGCCTGGAGTAGCGCCTCATCCGGCAGGGTTGTTAATGAAAAACTGTTTTTT
CDR3: CAWSSASSGRVVNEKLFF
size: -
D: -
V: TRBV30
J: TRBJ1-4

DNA: TGTGCCAGCAGCATCGGGACAGGGAGGGACGAGCAGTACTTC
CDR3: CASSIGTGRDEQYF
size: few
D: TRBD1
V: TRBV7-9
J: TRBJ2-7

DNA: TGTGCCAGCAGCTTGGGCAGGGGGCCTTCCTACGAGCAGTACTTC
CDR3: CASSLGRGPSYEQYF
size: -
D: TRBD1
V: TRBV7-9
J: TRBJ2-7

DNA: TGTGCCAGCAGGCCGGGACAGGGGGTTCCGGGGGAGCTGTTTTTT
CDR3: CASRPGQGVPGELFF
size: -
D: TRBD1
V: TRBV9
J: TRBJ2-2

DNA: TGTGCCGGCAGCCCACCGGGCGGGGGTGGAAAACTGTTTTTT
CDR3: CAGSPPGGGGKLFF
size: -
D: -
V: TRBV7-2
J: TRBJ1-4

DNA: TGTGCCAGCAGCTTTTCTAGCGGGGGGGCGGAGGAGACCCAGTACTTC
CDR3: CASSFSSGGAEETQYF
size: -
D: TRBD2
V: TRBV7-8
J: TRBJ2-5

DNA: TGTGCCAGCTCGAGGACTAGCGGGGGCCTCACAGATACGCAGTATTTT
CDR3: CASSRTSGGLTDTQYF
size: -
D: TRBD2
V: TRBV19
J: TRBJ2-3

DNA: TGTGCCAGCAGCTTAGTGGGGGCAGGGTCCTACGAGCAGTACTTC
CDR3: CASSLVGAGSYEQYF
size: -
D: -
V: TRBV7-6
J: TRBJ2-7

DNA: TGTGCCAGCAGCCCTGGACAGAGCGGAATAACTGAAGCTTTCTTT
CDR3: CASSPGQSGITEAFF
size: once
D: -
V: TRBV5-6
J: TRBJ1-1

DNA: TGTGCCAGCAGCTTACGGGGGGCCGGATACGAGCAGTACTTC
CDR3: CASSLRGAGYEQYF
size: -
D: -
V: TRBV7-2
J: TRBJ2-7

DNA: TGTGCCAGCAGCTTAATTGGACAGGGGAAGTACGAGCAGTACTTC
CDR3: CASSLIGQGKYEQYF
size: -
D: TRBD1
V: TRBV7-3
J: TRBJ2-7